The 31 T cell receptor beta chains below come from one sample, sequenced in a study of T cells in Graves' hyperthyroidism and ophthalmopathy. Amplification of TCR beta CDR3 regions used RNA as the template. Primed by the HTBI set, a first-round RT-PCR was run on the TCR CDR3. Via MiXCR, TCRdb re-called the multiplex PCR reads, giving one row per CDR3 protein. The sample has around 420,000 distinct CDR3 sequences; 15% to 18% are singletons. Input material: blood. The receptors were gathered from a woman between 18 and 29 years old with Graves' hyperthyroidism.

J is TRBJ2-1 and V is TRBV28; no clear D. Trimming removed 9 bases at V and 10 bases at J, with 13 bases between. This CDR3 has 11 residues. CDR1 and CDR2 (germline): MDHEN, SYDVKM. The CDR3 loop reads CASNSGREQFF. As DNA, the CDR3 is TGTGCCAGTAACTCCGGGCGGGAGCAGTTCTTC.

At least ten counts were recorded for this clonotype. The chain carries TRBV7-2 and TRBJ2-5; TRBD2 aligns across 10 bases. With 5 bases clipped from V and 5 bases from J, the junction kept 8 bases outside the gene matches. The CDR3 is made up of 15 amino acids. Germline V CDR1 and CDR2: SGHTA, FQGNSA. The CDR3 here is CASSLKAGGGETQYF. The CDR3 nucleotides are TGTGCCAGCAGCCTCAAAGCGGGGGGGGGGGAGACCCAGTACTTC.

This clonotype was counted only a few times. This chain uses TRBV11-2 with TRBJ2-1; unclear D gene. CDR1 is SGHAT, CDR2 FQNNGV, per germline. The CDR3 runs 15 residues. V shed 2 bases and J shed 0 bases, with 8 bases lying between them. The CDR3 loop is CASSLSHSSYNEQFF. In DNA, the CDR3 is TGTGCCAGCAGCTTATCCCATAGCTCCTACAATGAGCAGTTCTTC.

The rearrangement joins TRBV19 to TRBJ2-3; D is unclear. The CDR3 loop spans 13 amino acids. V dropped 3 bases and J dropped 1 base, with 5 bases sitting between them. CDR1 and CDR2 from the germline V gene are LNHDA and SQIVND (reference sequence). CDR3 nucleotide sequence: TGTGCCAGTAGTATCCCCGGCACAGATACGCAGTATTTT. Its protein is CASSIPGTDTQYF.

This clonotype was recorded at least ten times. V gene TRBV20-1 combines with J gene TRBJ2-3, with 8 bases fitting TRBD1. Germline V gene data show CDR1 as DFQATT and CDR2 as SNEGSKA (reference sequence). The CDR3 is made up of 15 amino acids. The J segment lost 2 bases and the V segment lost 5 bases, leaving 9 bases of the junction unmatched. CDR3 nucleotides: TGCAGTGCTCCCCGGGACAGGTTCTACACAGATACGCAGTATTTT. Its protein product is CSAPRDRFYTDTQYF.

CDR3 sequence reads: CASSLDREQPQHF. CDR3 coding DNA: TGTGCCAGCAGCTTAGATAGGGAACAGCCCCAGCATTTT. The chain employs TRBV7-9 and TRBJ1-5; D unresolved. Germline CDR1 SEHNR, CDR2 FQNEAQ (reference sequence). The CDR3 extends over 13 amino acids. V lost 1 base and J 7 bases, leaving 8 bases between the germline ends.

This clonotype was recorded many times. The CDR3 here is CASSPPQGNTQYF. CDR3 nucleotide sequence: TGTGCCAGCTCACCGCCTCAGGGAAATACGCAGTATTTT. The J gene is TRBJ2-3, the V gene TRBV18, with a weak D call TRBD1 (5 bases). V lost 3 bases and J lost 7, with 11 bases in between. The germline CDR1 and CDR2 sequences are KGHSH and LQKENI. CDR3 length: 13 amino acids.

This clonotype was seen ten or more times. The chain carries TRBV11-2 and TRBJ2-5; TRBD2 agrees at 8 bases. The CDR3 is made up of 17 amino acids. Germline lookup yields CDR1 SGHAT and CDR2 FQNNGV. Trimming cost V 0 bases and J 5 bases; bases outside gene matches: 11. The CDR3 loop is CASSLDFRGGLRETQYF. DNA for the CDR3: TGTGCCAGCAGCTTAGATTTCCGGGGGGGCCTTCGGGAGACCCAGTACTTC.

This clonotype was seen many times. V is TRBV7-2 and J is TRBJ2-7; 9 bases agree with TRBD2. CDR3 length equals 15 residues. Germline CDR1 SGHTA, CDR2 FQGNSA. The J segment lost 3 bases and the V segment lost 1 base, leaving 4 bases of the junction unmatched. The CDR3 DNA sequence: TGTGCCAGCAGCTTAGATGCGGGGGGGGGCTACGAGCAGTACTTC. This gives the protein CASSLDAGGGYEQYF.

This clonotype appeared many times. The genes are TRBV18 and TRBJ1-2, with D possibly being TRBD1 (5 bases). The CDR3 contains 17 residues. The germline V gene has CDR1 KGHSH and CDR2 LQKENI. V was pared by 3 bases and J by 6 bases, with 23 bases between. The CDR3 DNA sequence: TGTGCCAGCTCACCTACCACGGCATCCTCCGGGACGGATGGCTACACCTTC. This codes for CASSPTTASSGTDGYTF.

The sample holds a few counts of this clonotype. The CDR3 nucleotides read TGTGCCAGCAGCGCATCATGGGGGGACACTGAAGCTTTCTTT. Translated, it gives CASSASWGDTEAFF. J is TRBJ1-1 and V is TRBV9; weak D call: TRBD1 (5 bases). Between the trimmed V and J ends, which lost 3 bases and 3 bases, there was a span of 12 bases. The germline gives CDR1 SGDLS, CDR2 YYNGEE. This CDR3 spans 14 amino acids.

This clonotype was observed many times. The chain carries TRBV5-1 and TRBJ2-1, with 10 bases matching TRBD2. Trimming cost V 0 bases and J 4 bases; bases outside gene matches: 16. In germline, CDR1 is SGHRS, CDR2 YFSETQ. This CDR3 comprises 20 residues. In DNA, the CDR3 is TGCGCCAGCAGCTTGGCCAGACTAGCGGGCGTCGCGGGACCGTACAATGAGCAGTTCTTC. Its protein product is CASSLARLAGVAGPYNEQFF.

The chain has TRBV7-3 and TRBJ2-7, with D perhaps being TRBD1 or TRBD2 (5 bases each). The CDR3 extends over 15 amino acids. Germline V gene lookup returns CDR1 SGHTA and CDR2 FQGTGA. Trimming pared 5 bases from V and 3 bases from J, leaving 17 bases between. The CDR3 protein is CASSLSGQTFYEQYF. The CDR3 DNA sequence: TGTGCCAGCAGCCTCTCGGGGCAGACCTTCTACGAGCAGTACTTC.

This clonotype was detected only a few times. The J gene is TRBJ2-1, the V gene TRBV4-1; 9 nucleotides agree with TRBD2. V lost 2 bases, J lost 5 bases, and 13 bases stayed unmatched. CDR1 is MGHRA, CDR2 YSYEKL, per germline. This CDR3 spans 18 amino acids. CDR3 sequence: CASSQSRVTSGPHNEQFF. CDR3 DNA: TGCGCCAGCAGCCAATCTAGGGTCACTAGCGGGCCTCACAATGAGCAGTTCTTC.

The genes are TRBV9 and TRBJ2-3, with TRBD2 matching 7 bases. This CDR3 has 16 amino acids. CDR1 is SGDLS and CDR2 is YYNGEE in the germline V gene. J was trimmed by 1 base and V by 4 bases; bases with no gene match: 9. This chain's CDR3 is CASSPPGREGTDTQYF. The CDR3 DNA follows: TGTGCCAGCAGCCCGCCGGGACGGGAGGGCACAGATACGCAGTATTTT.

At least ten counts were recorded for this clonotype. The chain employs TRBV20-1 and TRBJ2-7; 8 nucleotides agree with TRBD1. Trimming removed 1 base from V and 6 bases from J; junction bases left unmatched: 8. CDR3 length: 14 residues. Germline lookup yields CDR1 DFQATT and CDR2 SNEGSKA (reference sequence). The CDR3: CSARVLTGVSEQYF. The CDR3 DNA sequence: TGCAGTGCTAGAGTTCTGACAGGGGTTAGCGAGCAGTACTTC.

This clonotype occurred a few times. The CDR3 carries no conserved terminal phenylalanine or tryptophan, so it likely arises from a read error. The V and J genes are TRBV2 and TRBJ1-1; weak D call: TRBD1 (6 bases). Germline CDR1 is SNHLY and CDR2 is FYNNEI. V gave up 0 bases and J gave up 0 bases, with 11 bases separating them. The CDR3 runs 16 residues. The CDR3 DNA follows: TGTGCCAGCAGTGAAGCGAGGGGGGACTTGAACACTGAAGCTTTCTCT. Translated: CASSEARGDLNTEAFS.

This clonotype was found a few times. The genes are TRBV2 and TRBJ2-4; D is tentatively TRBD1 or TRBD2 (5 bases each). The CDR3 sequence is 14 residues long. V gave up 2 bases and J gave up 2 bases, with 7 bases separating them. Germline CDR1 SNHLY, CDR2 FYNNEI. This CDR3 reads CASSEQGPKNIQYF. DNA of the CDR3: TGTGCCAGCAGTGAACAGGGACCCAAAAACATTCAGTACTTC.

This clonotype has only a few counts. The chain couples TRBV4-1 to TRBJ1-1, with D perhaps matching TRBD1 (5 bases). CDR3 length: 16 residues. V was shortened by 6 bases and J by 1 base, with 18 bases between the two germline ends. Germline V CDR1 and CDR2: MGHRA, YSYEKL. The CDR3 protein is CASSLQGSTSNTEAFF. The CDR3 DNA is TGCGCCAGCAGTCTTCAGGGCTCGACTTCGAACACTGAAGCTTTCTTT.

This clonotype was counted at least ten times. The V and J genes are TRBV12-3 or TRBV12-4 and TRBJ2-5; 7 bases align to TRBD1. The CDR3 length is 14 residues. Unmatched junction bases numbered 9, after V lost 1 base and J lost 10 bases. The CDR3 loop reads CASSLEAGGRVQYF. CDR3 DNA sequence: TGTGCCAGCAGTTTAGAGGCAGGGGGAAGGGTCCAGTACTTC.

This clonotype was found a few times. With a much larger clone just one base away, this may be a read error. V gene TRBV20-1 combines with J gene TRBJ2-7, with 8 nucleotides matching TRBD2. With 6 bases clipped from V and 6 bases from J, the junction kept 22 bases outside the gene matches. The V gene's germline CDR1 is DFQATT and CDR2 SNEGSKA (reference sequence). This CDR3 comprises 17 residues. The CDR3 loop reads CSAIVTHRTSRVSEQYF. The CDR3 DNA follows: TGCAGTGCAATCGTAACTCACCGGACTAGCAGGGTTAGCGAGCAGTACTTC.

The rearrangement joins TRBV19 to TRBJ1-1; D not certain. Germline CDR1 reads LNHDA; CDR2 reads SQIVND (reference sequence). This CDR3 spans 16 amino acids. Trimming stripped 6 bases from V and 0 bases from J, with 17 bases between. The CDR3 region is CASRYSGRGMNTEAFF. The CDR3 DNA reads as TGTGCCAGTAGATATTCCGGGCGGGGAATGAACACTGAAGCTTTCTTT.

The J gene is TRBJ1-5, the V gene TRBV20-1; D uncertain. The CDR3 runs 18 residues. With 3 bases removed from V and 7 bases from J, the gap between germline ends came to 28 bases. CDR1 is DFQATT and CDR2 is SNEGSKA in the germline V gene (reference sequence). The CDR3 DNA is TGCAGTGCTAGTCCCGCCCGCCGAATAGACGGTGCGGGGCAGCCCCAGCATTTT. This gives the protein CSASPARRIDGAGQPQHF.

The rearrangement uses TRBV7-2 and TRBJ2-3, with 11 bases identical to TRBD2. The V and J ends lost 2 bases and 5 bases, in that order; junction bases with no gene match: 9. CDR1 and CDR2 (germline): SGHTA, FQGNSA. The CDR3 consists of 17 residues. The CDR3 DNA reads TGTGCCAGCAGCTTATTCTTGTTAGCGGGGGGGATAGATACGCAGTATTTT. Translation: CASSLFLLAGGIDTQYF. Using reference TRBV7-2 and TRBJ2-3 for the parts outside the CDR3, the full variable domain is GAGVSQSPSNKVTEKGKDVELRCDPISGHTALYWYRQSLGQGLEFLIYFQGNSAPDKSGLPSDRFSAERTGGSVSTLTIQRTQQEDSAVYLCASSLFLLAGGIDTQYFGPGTRLTVL.

This clonotype appeared many times. The chain employs TRBV28 and TRBJ1-1, with 7 bases identical to TRBD1. The CDR3 runs 16 residues. After removal of 6 bases from V and 0 bases from J, the junction contained 10 bases not matched to a gene. The germline gives CDR1 MDHEN, CDR2 SYDVKM. This CDR3 reads CASSPGTEGVNTEAFF. The CDR3 coding sequence is TGTGCCAGCAGCCCCGGGACAGAGGGTGTGAACACTGAAGCTTTCTTT.

Many counts were recorded for this clonotype. The V gene is TRBV6-6, the J gene TRBJ2-7; 9 bases match TRBD1. Unmatched junction bases numbered 1, after V lost 1 base and J lost 6 bases. Germline V CDR1 and CDR2: MNHNY, SVGAGI (reference sequence). CDR3 length: 13 amino acids. The CDR3: CASSYLTGGEQYF. The CDR3, as DNA: TGTGCCAGCAGTTACTTGACAGGGGGCGAGCAGTACTTC.

The chain employs TRBV9 and TRBJ2-5; D gene uncertain. V shed 0 bases and J shed 5 bases, with 14 bases lying between them. CDR1 and CDR2 (germline): SGDLS, YYNGEE. This CDR3 has 15 residues. CDR3 in DNA: TGTGCCAGCAGCGTAGAGGGTCATAGCCGGGAGACCCAGTACTTC. Translation: CASSVEGHSRETQYF.

The count of this clonotype is one. The chain has TRBV24-1 and TRBJ2-1; a weak D match, TRBD2 (6 bases). Between the trimmed V and J ends, which lost 3 bases and 6 bases, there was a span of 8 bases. The CDR3 has 13 residues. The germline gives CDR1 KGHDR, CDR2 SFDVKD. This chain's CDR3 is CATSDRTINEQFF. The CDR3 bases are TGTGCCACCAGTGATCGGACTATCAATGAGCAGTTCTTC.

This clonotype showed up many times. J is TRBJ2-7 and V is TRBV3-1; 10 positions match TRBD2. CDR3 size: 16 residues. Unmatched junction bases numbered 10, after V lost 1 base and J lost 7 bases. Germline CDR1 reads LGHDT; CDR2 reads YNNKEL (reference sequence). The CDR3 DNA reads as TGTGCCAGCAGCCAAGTTTACACTAGCGGGAAGATTGAGCAGTACTTC. Encoded protein: CASSQVYTSGKIEQYF.

The chain combines TRBV12-3 or TRBV12-4 with TRBJ2-7, with D maybe TRBD1 (6 bases). This CDR3 is built from 16 residues. V was clipped by 0 bases and J by 1 base, with 13 bases between them. The CDR3 protein is CASSLALGALSYEQYF. The DNA for the CDR3 is TGTGCCAGCAGTTTAGCCCTGGGGGCCCTTTCCTACGAGCAGTACTTC.

Concerning this clonotype itself: A much larger clone lies one base from this, so it may be a read error. V is TRBV10-3 and J is TRBJ2-5; 11 bases match TRBD1. CDR3 size: 15 residues. Losses at the gene ends were 6 bases for V and 4 bases for J; bases not matched to a gene: 7. Germline loops: CDR1 ENHRY, CDR2 SYGVKD. The chain's CDR3 is CAIRTTGTGGETQYF. The CDR3 coding sequence is TGTGCCATCAGGACAACCGGGACAGGGGGAGAGACCCAGTACTTC.